Shown below are 30 T cell receptor beta chains from a single sample sequenced in a study of PD-L1 blockade in urothelial cancer. Data came from immunoSEQ multiplex PCR; TCRdb stores just in-frame clones and leaves some out. The repertoire holds about 100,000 clones, approximately 91% seen once, with over 0.8% in the top ten. The starting material was PBMCs, obtained around atezolizumab (anti-PD-L1) treatment. The receptors here all came from an elderly woman with urothelial cancer.

This sequence joins TRBV7-3 and TRBJ1-1; TRBD1 matches at 8 bases. CDR1 and CDR2 (germline): SGHTA, FQGTGA. V lost 5 bases, J lost 1 base, and 6 bases stayed unmatched. This CDR3 contains 15 residues. The CDR3 nucleotides are TGTGCCAGCAGCACGAACCAGGGGGCGAACACTGAAGCTTTCTTT. Its translation is CASSTNQGANTEAFF.

The chain uses TRBV5-1 and TRBJ2-6; 7 nucleotides match TRBD1. The CDR3 loop spans 14 amino acids. Losses at the gene ends were 2 bases for V and 8 bases for J; bases not matched to a gene: 4. CDR1 and CDR2 (germline): SGHRS, YFSETQ. The CDR3, as DNA: TGCGCCAGCAGCTTCCGGACAGGTTCCAACGTCCTGACTTTC. Translated: CASSFRTGSNVLTF.

This clone appeared once. J is TRBJ1-2 and V is TRBV28; perhaps TRBD1 as D (6 bases). This CDR3 is built from 14 residues. CDR1 is MDHEN and CDR2 is SYDVKM in the germline V gene. V was cut by 6 bases and J by 0 bases, with 11 bases left in between. The CDR3 nucleotides read TGTGCCAGCAGCCACAGGGCAGCTAACTATGGCTACACCTTC. Encoded protein: CASSHRAANYGYTF.

The chain is built from TRBV30 and TRBJ2-5, with D possibly being TRBD2 (7 bases). V gave up 8 bases and J gave up 2 bases, with 15 bases separating them. Germline V CDR1 and CDR2: GTSNPN, SVGIG (reference sequence). The CDR3 extends over 13 amino acids. The CDR3, as DNA: TGTGCCCAAGGAGAGGGGGGGCAAGAGACCCAGTACTTC. Its protein is CAQGEGGQETQYF.

The chain uses TRBV27 and TRBJ1-1; a possible D gene is TRBD1 (5 bases). V lost 5 bases, J lost 1 base, and 20 bases lay in between. Per the germline V gene, CDR1 is MNHEY and CDR2 is SMNVEV (reference sequence). This CDR3 is 17 amino acids long. This chain's CDR3 is CASSPSGGGSTNTEAFF. The CDR3, as DNA: TGTGCCAGCAGTCCCTCCGGGGGGGGAAGCACGAACACTGAAGCTTTCTTT.

J is TRBJ2-2 and V is TRBV19; D gene ambiguous. The CDR3 contains 17 residues. Germline CDR1 LNHDA, CDR2 SQIVND (reference sequence). V lost 4 bases and J lost 5, with 20 bases in between. In DNA form, the CDR3 reads TGTGCCAGTAGTAACCTTCTAACACTGGCCGGGACCGGGGAGCTGTTTTTT. It specifies CASSNLLTLAGTGELFF.

This chain joins TRBV28 and TRBJ1-4; unclear D gene. Germline assignment: CDR1 MDHEN and CDR2 SYDVKM. The CDR3 totals 15 residues. V lost 2 bases and J 11 bases, leaving 18 bases between the germline ends. The CDR3 sequence is CASSLSLAGGGKLFF. The CDR3 coding sequence is TGTGCCAGCAGTTTAAGTTTGGCTGGCGGAGGGAAACTGTTTTTT.

V is TRBV2 and J is TRBJ1-2; D unresolved. The CDR3 length is 11 residues. The V end lost 9 bases, the J end lost 4 bases, and 9 bases lay between the germline ends. Germline values: CDR1 SNHLY, CDR2 FYNNEI. In DNA form, the CDR3 reads TGTGCCAGTGGACTCGGCTATGGCTACACCTTC. The encoded protein is CASGLGYGYTF.

The chain carries TRBV10-3 and TRBJ2-7; D ambiguous. Trimming cost V 3 bases and J 3 bases, with 15 bases left between them. The V gene's germline CDR1 is ENHRY and CDR2 SYGVKD. There are 15 residues in the CDR3. The CDR3: CAISEFGGNNYEQYF. The CDR3, as DNA: TGTGCCATCAGTGAATTCGGCGGCAATAACTACGAGCAGTACTTC.

The rearrangement uses TRBV5-1 and TRBJ2-5; 9 positions match TRBD2. Germline V CDR1 and CDR2: SGHRS, YFSETQ. This CDR3 comprises 13 residues. The trim removed 4 bases at V and 2 bases at J, leaving 0 bases unmatched. DNA for the CDR3: TGCGCCAGCAGCGCGGGAGGGCAAGAGACCCAGTACTTC. Its translation is CASSAGGQETQYF. The variable domain in full, with the rest retrieved from reference TRBV5-1 and TRBJ2-5, is KAGVTQTPRYLIKTRGQQVTLSCSPISGHRSVSWYQQTPGQGLQFLFEYFSETQRNKGNFPGRFSGRQFSNSRSEMNVSTLELGDSALYLCASSAGGQETQYFGPGTRLLVL.

Points on this clone: The junction departs from germline at one end; a sequencing error may be responsible. The chain couples TRBV5-1 to TRBJ1-2; D gene uncertain. This CDR3 has 13 residues. From germline, CDR1 is SGHRS and CDR2 YFSETQ. The CDR3 here is CASGLDGAYGYTF. CDR3 coding DNA: TGCGCCAGCGGCTTGGACGGAGCTTATGGCTACACCTTC. Combining the CDR3 with reference TRBV5-1 and TRBJ1-2 gives the whole variable domain KAGVTQTPRYLIKTRGQQVTLSCSPISGHRSVSWYQQTPGQGLQFLFEYFSETQRNKGNFPGRFSGRQFSNSRSEMNVSTLELGDSALYLCASGLDGAYGYTFGSGTRLTVV.

This sequence joins TRBV7-2 and TRBJ2-5; 7 bases fit TRBD2. Germline V gene sequence: CDR1 SGHTA, CDR2 FQGNSA. Germline trimming cut 1 base from V and 5 bases from J; bases unmatched to any gene: 7. The CDR3 runs 15 residues. DNA for the CDR3: TGTGCCAGCAGCTTAGTCCCCCTAGCGGATGAGACCCAGTACTTC. It is translated as CASSLVPLADETQYF.

Notes on this clone: Mismatch with germline at one junction end may stem from a read error. The gene calls are TRBV7-7 and TRBJ1-2; tentatively, D is TRBD1 (6 bases). This CDR3 is 13 amino acids long. Germline assignment: CDR1 SSHAT and CDR2 FNYEAQ (reference sequence). CDR3 residues: CASSLSETGAEVF. The DNA of the CDR3 is TGTGCCAGCAGCTTGTCAGAGACAGGAGCGGAGGTCTTC.

The chain uses TRBV18 and TRBJ2-7; D ambiguous. The CDR3 is 14 amino acids. V was shortened by 6 bases and J by 4 bases, with 16 bases between the two germline ends. Germline loops: CDR1 KGHSH, CDR2 LQKENI. This CDR3 is CASSPQAITYEQYF. CDR3 coding DNA: TGTGCCAGCTCTCCCCAGGCGATCACATACGAGCAGTACTTC.

The rearrangement links TRBV27 to TRBJ1-1, with a possible D match to TRBD1 (5 bases). CDR3 length equals 14 residues. Per germline, CDR1 MNHEY and CDR2 SMNVEV (reference sequence). Trimming removed 6 bases at V and 5 bases at J, with 16 bases between. The CDR3 DNA reads TGTGCCAGCAGCCGAGCGTGGGGGGAAACTGAAGCTTTCTTT. It codes for CASSRAWGETEAFF.

This chain links TRBV6-6 with TRBJ2-7, with 7 bases that match TRBD2. This CDR3 spans 14 amino acids. Germline V lookup: CDR1 MNHNY, CDR2 SVGAGI (reference sequence). V was pared by 2 bases and J by 5 bases, with 6 bases of the junction left unmatched. The CDR3, as DNA: TGTGCCAGCAGTTACGCGGGAGTCTCGGACGAGCAGTACTTC. It yields the protein CASSYAGVSDEQYF.

The CDR3 protein is CASSYRQGAYEQYF. CDR3 nucleotide sequence: TGTGCCAGCAGTTACCGGCAGGGCGCCTACGAGCAGTACTTC. This chain links TRBV6-5 with TRBJ2-7; TRBD1 is a possible D gene (5 bases). The CDR3 has 14 amino acids. Germline V gives CDR1 MNHEY, CDR2 SVGAGI. V lost 2 bases and J 2 bases, leaving 10 bases between the germline ends.

The V and J genes are TRBV5-1 and TRBJ2-3; a weak D match, TRBD2 (6 bases). Trimming took off 0 bases at V and 6 bases at J, with 23 bases between the two ends. Per the germline V gene, CDR1 is SGHRS and CDR2 is YFSETQ. This CDR3 contains 18 residues. As DNA, the CDR3 is TGCGCCAGCAGCTTGGCCGTCAACCGACTAGGCGGGGCGGATACGCAGTATTTT. Residues: CASSLAVNRLGGADTQYF.

The V call is TRBV19, the J call TRBJ2-2; D is undetermined. There are 14 residues in the CDR3. Per germline, CDR1 LNHDA and CDR2 SQIVND (reference sequence). V was cut by 7 bases and J by 6 bases, with 15 bases left in between. The CDR3 protein is CASTTPTQSGELFF. The CDR3 DNA reads as TGTGCCAGTACCACTCCTACACAGTCCGGGGAGCTGTTTTTT.

V is TRBV10-1 and J is TRBJ2-7; maybe TRBD2 (6 bases). Per the germline V gene, CDR1 is WNHNN and CDR2 is SYGVQD (reference sequence). The CDR3 has 14 residues. The V and J ends lost 0 bases and 8 bases respectively, with 14 bases between them. DNA for the CDR3: TGCGCCAGCAGTGAGTCCGGGGGAGACGGAAAGCAGTACTTC. Translation: CASSESGGDGKQYF.

This clone was detected once. The chain links TRBV27 to TRBJ1-5; 7 positions match TRBD1. CDR3 size: 17 residues. The V and J ends lost 4 bases and 4 bases, in that order; junction bases with no gene match: 13. Germline-derived CDR1 and CDR2 are MNHEY and SMNVEV (reference sequence). CDR3 in amino acids: CASSSYRGMVGNQPQHF. The CDR3 DNA sequence: TGTGCCAGCAGTTCGTACAGGGGCATGGTAGGGAATCAGCCCCAGCATTTT.

This chain uses TRBV27 with TRBJ2-7; D perhaps matches TRBD1 (6 bases). The V end was cut by 7 bases, the J end by 0 bases, with 16 bases between. The CDR3 loop spans 15 amino acids. Germline lookup yields CDR1 MNHEY and CDR2 SMNVEV (reference sequence). CDR3 residues: CASMWGQGSSYEQYF. The CDR3 DNA follows: TGTGCCAGCATGTGGGGGCAGGGGTCCTCCTACGAGCAGTACTTC.

V and J are TRBV4-2 and TRBJ2-2; D unclear. Trimming took 0 bases from V and 5 from J, leaving 4 bases between them. From germline, CDR1 is LGHNA and CDR2 YNFKEQ. The CDR3 has 13 amino acids. CDR3 DNA: TGTGCCAGCAGCCAAGAGAGGACCGGGGAGCTGTTTTTT. Protein sequence: CASSQERTGELFF.

The rearrangement uses TRBV25-1 and TRBJ1-5; no definite D call. The CDR3 has 14 residues. The V gene's germline CDR1 is MGHDK and CDR2 SYGVNS. V dropped 4 bases and J dropped 8 bases, with 15 bases sitting between them. In DNA form, the CDR3 reads TGTGCCAGCAGTGTTCCATGGGCCTCGGAGCCCCAGCATTTT. Its protein is CASSVPWASEPQHF.

Regarding this clone: Other DNA sequences in this specimen translate into the identical CDR3. The chain combines TRBV19 with TRBJ1-1; 8 nucleotides agree with TRBD1. The CDR3 is 14 amino acids. The junction had 0 bases not matched to a gene; V was cut back by 3 bases and J by 0 bases. Germline CDR1 is LNHDA and CDR2 is SQIVND (reference sequence). The chain's CDR3 is CASSIRGLNTEAFF. The CDR3 DNA reads as TGTGCCAGTAGTATCAGGGGGCTGAACACTGAAGCTTTCTTT.

The chain couples TRBV15 to TRBJ2-1; D possibly corresponds to TRBD2 (5 bases). Trimming pared 4 bases from V and 10 bases from J, leaving 11 bases between. The CDR3 extends over 12 amino acids. Looked up from germline, CDR1 is LNHNV and CDR2 is YYDKDF (reference sequence). The CDR3 DNA reads as TGTGCCACCAGCACACTAGTCCGGGAGCAGTTCTTC. This gives the protein CATSTLVREQFF.

The genes are TRBV4-1 and TRBJ2-1; TRBD2 matches 7 bases. V dropped 8 bases and J dropped 2; count of bases not matched to a gene: 12. Germline-derived CDR1 and CDR2 are MGHRA and YSYEKL. The CDR3 contains 16 residues. DNA of the CDR3: TGCGCCAGCCTAAGCCAAGTAGCGGGCGCCTACAATGAGCAGTTCTTC. It yields the protein CASLSQVAGAYNEQFF.

The chain combines TRBV18 with TRBJ2-1; D might be TRBD1 (6 bases). This CDR3 comprises 15 residues. Looked up from germline, CDR1 is KGHSH and CDR2 is LQKENI. Trimming took off 3 bases at V and 4 bases at J, with 13 bases between the two ends. In DNA form, the CDR3 reads TGTGCCAGCTCACCGGCAGGGGAGAGGTACAATGAGCAGTTCTTC. Protein sequence: CASSPAGERYNEQFF.

V and J are TRBV5-1 and TRBJ2-1, with D possibly matching TRBD2 (6 bases). The germline gives CDR1 SGHRS, CDR2 YFSETQ. Deletions cut 7 bases from V and 0 bases from J, with 20 bases between. The CDR3 has 17 residues. CDR3 coding DNA: TGCGCCAGCCGTTCGAACCGGGACTCCCGCTCCTACAATGAGCAGTTCTTC. This gives the protein CASRSNRDSRSYNEQFF.

The V and J genes are TRBV14 and TRBJ2-1; tentatively, D is TRBD2 (6 bases). Germline V gene lookup returns CDR1 SGHDN and CDR2 FVKESK. The CDR3 has 16 residues. The V gene lost 4 bases and the J gene lost 2 bases, with 15 bases spanning the gap. CDR3 DNA sequence: TGTGCCAGCAGCCGACTCGGGAGTCCTCCCTACAATGAGCAGTTCTTC. Encoded protein: CASSRLGSPPYNEQFF.